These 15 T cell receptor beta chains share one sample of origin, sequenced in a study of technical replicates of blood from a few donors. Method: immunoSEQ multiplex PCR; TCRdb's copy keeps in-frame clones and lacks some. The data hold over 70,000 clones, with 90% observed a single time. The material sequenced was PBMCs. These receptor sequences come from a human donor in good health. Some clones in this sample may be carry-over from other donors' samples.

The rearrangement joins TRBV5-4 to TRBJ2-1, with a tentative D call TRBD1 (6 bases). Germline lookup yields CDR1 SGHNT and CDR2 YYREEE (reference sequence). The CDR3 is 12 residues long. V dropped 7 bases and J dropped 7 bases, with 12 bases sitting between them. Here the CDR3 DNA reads TGTGCCAGCGGAGGACAGCGGAATGAGCAGTTCTTC. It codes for CASGGQRNEQFF.

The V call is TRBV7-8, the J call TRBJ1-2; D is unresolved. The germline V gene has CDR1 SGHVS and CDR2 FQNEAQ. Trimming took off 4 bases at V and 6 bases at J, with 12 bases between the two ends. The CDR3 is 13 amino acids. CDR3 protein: CASSSATRNGYTF. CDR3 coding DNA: TGTGCCAGCAGCTCGGCGACGAGGAATGGCTACACCTTC.

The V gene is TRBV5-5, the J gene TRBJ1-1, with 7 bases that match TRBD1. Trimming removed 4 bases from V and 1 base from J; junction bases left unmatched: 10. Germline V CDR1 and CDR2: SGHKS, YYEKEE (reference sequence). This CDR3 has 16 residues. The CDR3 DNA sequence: TGTGCCAGCAGCCTAACTCCGGGACAGACGAACACTGAAGCTTTCTTT. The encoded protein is CASSLTPGQTNTEAFF.

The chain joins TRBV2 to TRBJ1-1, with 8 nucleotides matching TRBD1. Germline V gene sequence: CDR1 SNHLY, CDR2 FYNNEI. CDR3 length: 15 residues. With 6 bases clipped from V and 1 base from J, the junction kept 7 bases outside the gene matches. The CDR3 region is CASRGQGNPNTEAFF. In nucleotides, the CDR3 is TGTGCCAGCAGAGGACAGGGAAACCCGAACACTGAAGCTTTCTTT.

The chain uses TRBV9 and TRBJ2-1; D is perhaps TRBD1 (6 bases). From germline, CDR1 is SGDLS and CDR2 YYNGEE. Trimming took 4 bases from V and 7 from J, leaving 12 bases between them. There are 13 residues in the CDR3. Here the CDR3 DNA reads TGTGCCAGCAGCATCCGAGGGGGTAATGAGCAGTTCTTC. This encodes CASSIRGGNEQFF.

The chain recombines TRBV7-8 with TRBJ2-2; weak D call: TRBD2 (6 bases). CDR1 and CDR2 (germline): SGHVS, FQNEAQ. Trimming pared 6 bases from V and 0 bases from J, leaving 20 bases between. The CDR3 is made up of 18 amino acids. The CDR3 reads CASSRRSASETNTGELFF. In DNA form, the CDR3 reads TGTGCCAGCAGTCGGAGATCGGCTAGCGAGACGAACACCGGGGAGCTGTTTTTT.

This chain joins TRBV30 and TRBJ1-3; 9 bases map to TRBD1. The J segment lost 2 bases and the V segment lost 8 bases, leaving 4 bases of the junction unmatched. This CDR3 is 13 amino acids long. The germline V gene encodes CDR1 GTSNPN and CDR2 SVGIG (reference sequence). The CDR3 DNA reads TGTGCCACCGGACAGGGGACTGGAAACACCATATATTTT. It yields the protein CATGQGTGNTIYF.

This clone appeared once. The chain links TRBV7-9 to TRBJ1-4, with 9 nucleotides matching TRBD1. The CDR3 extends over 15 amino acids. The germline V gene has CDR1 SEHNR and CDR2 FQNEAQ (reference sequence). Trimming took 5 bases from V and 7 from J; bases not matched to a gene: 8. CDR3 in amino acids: CASSITGGGTEKLFF. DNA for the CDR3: TGTGCCAGCAGCATTACAGGGGGCGGAACTGAAAAACTGTTTTTT.

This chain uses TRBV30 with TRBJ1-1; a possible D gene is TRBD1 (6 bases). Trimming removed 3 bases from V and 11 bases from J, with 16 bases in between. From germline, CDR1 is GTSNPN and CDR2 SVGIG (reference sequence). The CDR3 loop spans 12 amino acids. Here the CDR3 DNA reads TGTGCCTGGAGGGGGGGGCGGTCGGAGGCTTTCTTT. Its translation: CAWRGGRSEAFF.

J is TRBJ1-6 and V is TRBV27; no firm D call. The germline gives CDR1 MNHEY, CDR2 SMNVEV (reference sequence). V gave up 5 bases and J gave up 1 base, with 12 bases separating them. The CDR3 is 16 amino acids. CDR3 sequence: CASSDTRWSYNSPLHF. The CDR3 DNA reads TGTGCCAGCAGTGACACCCGGTGGTCCTATAATTCACCCCTCCACTTT.

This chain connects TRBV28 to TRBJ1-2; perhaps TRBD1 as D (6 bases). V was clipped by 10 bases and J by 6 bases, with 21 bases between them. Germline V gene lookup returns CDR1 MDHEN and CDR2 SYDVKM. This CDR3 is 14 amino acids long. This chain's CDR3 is CATSEGGQGNGYTF. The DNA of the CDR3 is TGTGCCACCTCGGAGGGGGGGCAAGGAAATGGCTACACCTTC.

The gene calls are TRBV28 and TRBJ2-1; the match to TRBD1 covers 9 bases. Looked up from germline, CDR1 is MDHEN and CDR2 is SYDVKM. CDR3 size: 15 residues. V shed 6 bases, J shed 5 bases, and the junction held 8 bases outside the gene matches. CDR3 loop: CASRNDRDRDNEQFF. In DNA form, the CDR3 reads TGTGCCAGCAGAAACGACCGGGACAGGGACAATGAGCAGTTCTTC. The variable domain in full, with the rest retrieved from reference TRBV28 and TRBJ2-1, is DVKVTQSSRYLVKRTGEKVFLECVQDMDHENMFWYRQDPGLGLRLIYFSYDVKMKEKGDIPEGYSVSREKKERFSLILESASTNQTSMYLCASRNDRDRDNEQFFGPGTRLTVL.

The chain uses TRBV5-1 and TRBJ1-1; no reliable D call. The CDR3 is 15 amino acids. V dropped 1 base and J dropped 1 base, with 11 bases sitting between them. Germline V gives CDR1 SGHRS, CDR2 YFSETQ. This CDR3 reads CASSLFAGGNTEAFF. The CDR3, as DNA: TGCGCCAGCAGCTTGTTTGCCGGTGGGAACACTGAAGCTTTCTTT.

In DNA, the CDR3 is TGTGCCACCAGCAGAGAAGGGACAGAAAATGAAAAACTGTTTTTT. This encodes CATSREGTENEKLFF. The V and J genes are TRBV15 and TRBJ1-4; TRBD1 matches 7 bases. The V and J ends lost 0 bases and 5 bases, in that order; junction bases with no gene match: 3. Per germline, CDR1 LNHNV and CDR2 YYDKDF (reference sequence). There are 15 residues in the CDR3. The variable domain in full, with the rest retrieved from reference TRBV15 and TRBJ1-4, is DAMVIQNPRYQVTQFGKPVTLSCSQTLNHNVMYWYQQKSSQAPKLLFHYYDKDFNNEADTPDNFQSRRPNTSFCFLDIRSPGLGDTAMYLCATSREGTENEKLFFGSGTQLSVL.

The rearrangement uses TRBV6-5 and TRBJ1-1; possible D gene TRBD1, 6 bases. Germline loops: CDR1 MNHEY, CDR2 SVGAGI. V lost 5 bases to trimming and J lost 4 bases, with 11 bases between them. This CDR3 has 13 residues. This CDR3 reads CASSPPQGTEAFF. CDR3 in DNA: TGTGCCAGCAGTCCACCACAGGGCACTGAAGCTTTCTTT.